Listed below are T cell receptor beta chains from one sample, sequenced in a study of cytomegalovirus exposure and HLA in healthy donors. TCRdb's table, derived via immunoSEQ multiplex PCR, lists solely in-frame clones and lacks some. The sample lists about 180,000 clones, 85% occurring once. The sample taken for sequencing was PBMCs. These receptors originate from a man aged 18 to 29 in good health and CMV-seropositive. Both conserved end residues are part of each CDR3. The order of the fields is CDR3 protein, CDR3 DNA, D gene, clone size, V gene, J gene. The D gene is left open where the match is weak. Only some rows state a clone size, as once, few, many or a class for expanded clones.

CASSQAHAQGLAYEQYF	TGCGCCAGCAGCCAAGCGCATGCACAGGGACTAGCCTACGAGCAGTACTTC	TRBD2	NA	TRBV4-1	TRBJ2-7
CAWKTSGSETQYF	TGTGCCTGGAAGACTAGCGGGAGTGAGACCCAGTACTTC	TRBD2	NA	TRBV30	TRBJ2-5
CASVGRGQGRNEAFF	TGTGCCAGCGTTGGTCGGGGACAGGGGAGAAATGAAGCTTTCTTT	TRBD1	NA	TRBV6-5	TRBJ1-1
CASSLGGSNEKLFF	TGCGCCAGCAGCTTAGGAGGGTCAAATGAAAAACTGTTTTTT	NA	NA	TRBV5-1	TRBJ1-4
CASSLGLAGSTDTQYF	TGTGCCAGCAGCTTAGGACTAGCGGGGAGCACAGATACGCAGTATTTT	TRBD2	once	TRBV7-2	TRBJ2-3
CASSPPGSGANVLTF	TGTGCCAGCAGTCCCCCCGGGTCTGGGGCCAACGTCCTGACTTTC	NA	NA	TRBV28	TRBJ2-6
CASSEDGGDNEQFF	TGTGCCAGCAGTGAAGACGGGGGAGACAATGAGCAGTTCTTC	NA	many	TRBV25-1	TRBJ2-1
CASSAGQPLYGYTF	TGCGCCAGCAGCGCCGGACAGCCGCTCTATGGCTACACCTTC	NA	NA	TRBV5-1	TRBJ1-2
CASHRGSYEQYF	TGTGCCAGCCACAGGGGCTCCTACGAGCAGTACTTC	TRBD1	NA	TRBV28	TRBJ2-7
CASTPAGTGVYNEQFF	TGTGCCAGCACCCCGGCCGGGACAGGGGTCTACAATGAGCAGTTCTTC	TRBD1	NA	TRBV5-6	TRBJ2-1
CASSYGAGPSGANVLTF	TGTGCCAGCAGCTATGGGGCAGGCCCCTCTGGGGCCAACGTCCTGACTTTC	NA	few	TRBV7-8	TRBJ2-6
CASSWDRGDYNEQFF	TGTGCCAGCAGCTGGGACAGGGGCGACTACAATGAGCAGTTCTTC	TRBD1	NA	TRBV14	TRBJ2-1
CASSQGGEVSYGYTF	TGCGCCAGCAGCCAAGGCGGGGAGGTTAGTTATGGCTACACCTTC	NA	once	TRBV4-1	TRBJ1-2
CASSLTGDTQYF	TGTGCCAGCAGCCTAACCGGAGATACGCAGTATTTT	NA	few	TRBV11-2	TRBJ2-3
CAATRRTGIYEQYF	TGCGCCGCCACCAGACGGACAGGGATCTACGAGCAGTACTTC	TRBD1	NA	TRBV10-1	TRBJ2-7
CASSQGVQGDHTEAFF	TGTGCCAGCAGCCAAGGGGTCCAGGGGGATCACACTGAAGCTTTCTTT	TRBD1	once	TRBV4-2	TRBJ1-1
CASTQGRIANQPQHF	TGTGCCAGCACCCAGGGCAGGATAGCTAATCAGCCCCAGCATTTT	NA	NA	TRBV6-6	TRBJ1-5
CASRRVSFNEQYF	TGTGCCAGCAGGAGGGTTAGTTTCAACGAGCAGTACTTC	NA	few	TRBV6-5	TRBJ2-7
CASSYSTVGGGYTF	TGTGCCAGCAGTTACTCGACAGTCGGAGGGGGCTACACCTTC	NA	NA	TRBV6-5	TRBJ1-2
CASSPQWAGGNEQFF	TGTGCCAGCAGCCCGCAGTGGGCGGGAGGGAATGAGCAGTTCTTC	TRBD2	NA	TRBV14	TRBJ2-1
CASSLDGGTMNIQYF	TGCGCCAGCAGCTTGGATGGTGGGACAATGAACATTCAGTACTTC	NA	NA	TRBV5-1	TRBJ2-4
CASSYSRSGELFF	TGTGCCAGCAGTTACTCGCGGTCCGGGGAGCTGTTTTTT	NA	NA	TRBV6-5	TRBJ2-2
CASSSRTSGRVEQFF	TGTGCCAGCAGCTCCCGGACTAGCGGGAGGGTTGAGCAGTTCTTC	TRBD2	NA	TRBV7-9	TRBJ2-1
CASSPNPRDRQETQYF	TGTGCCAGCAGCCCCAATCCCCGGGACAGGCAAGAGACCCAGTACTTC	TRBD1	NA	TRBV7-6	TRBJ2-5
CASSSAGTSDYEQYF	TGTGCCAGCAGTTCGGCCGGGACTAGCGACTACGAGCAGTACTTC	TRBD2	NA	TRBV28	TRBJ2-7
CATSTGGGTYNEQFF	TGTGCCACCAGCACAGGAGGGGGCACCTACAATGAGCAGTTCTTC	NA	NA	TRBV15	TRBJ2-1
CASRQTSGRAWGKETQYF	TGTGCCAGCAGGCAGACTAGCGGGAGGGCCTGGGGGAAAGAGACCCAGTACTTC	TRBD2	NA	TRBV5-6	TRBJ2-5
CASGPGTGGPYNEQFF	TGTGCTAGTGGCCCCGGGACAGGGGGTCCCTACAATGAGCAGTTCTTC	TRBD1	NA	TRBV12-5	TRBJ2-1
CASSLGDRGSEQFF	TGCGCCAGCAGCTTGGGAGACAGGGGGAGTGAGCAGTTCTTC	TRBD1	NA	TRBV5-1	TRBJ2-1
CASSLEAGFGYGYTF	TGTGCCAGCAGCTTAGAGGCAGGGTTTGGCTATGGCTACACCTTC	NA	once	TRBV7-8	TRBJ1-2
CASSTRTAGNTIYF	TGTGCCAGCAGCACCAGGACAGCTGGAAACACCATATATTTT	NA	NA	TRBV13	TRBJ1-3
CASSFVAGGTDTQYF	TGTGCCAGCAGCTTCGTAGCGGGGGGCACAGATACGCAGTATTTT	TRBD2	NA	TRBV7-3	TRBJ2-3
CLTSGSYNEQFF	TGTCTAACTAGCGGGTCGTACAATGAGCAGTTCTTC	TRBD2	NA	TRBV28	TRBJ2-1
CASSAGLASTDTQYF	TGTGCCAGCAGCGCGGGACTAGCGAGCACAGATACGCAGTATTTT	TRBD2	once	TRBV7-9	TRBJ2-3
CASRLTGGQYF	TGTGCCAGCAGATTGACCGGGGGGCAGTATTTT	NA	NA	TRBV7-2	TRBJ2-3
CASSQGTDRNQPQHF	TGCGCCAGCAGCCAGGGGACCGACCGTAATCAGCCCCAGCATTTT	NA	NA	TRBV5-1	TRBJ1-5
CASSPYVGQGNTEAFF	TGTGCCAGCTCACCCTATGTGGGACAGGGGAACACTGAAGCTTTCTTT	TRBD1	once	TRBV18	TRBJ1-1
CSVDRQGATEAFF	TGCAGCGTTGACCGACAGGGGGCCACTGAAGCTTTCTTT	TRBD1	NA	TRBV29-1	TRBJ1-1
CASSVEGQLTGELFF	TGTGCCAGCAGCGTGGAGGGGCAGCTGACCGGGGAGCTGTTTTTT	NA	NA	TRBV5-6	TRBJ2-2
CASSSTGLVDEQFF	TGTGCCAGCAGCTCGACCGGACTAGTCGATGAGCAGTTCTTC	TRBD2	NA	TRBV7-3	TRBJ2-1
CASSPDSSTDTQYF	TGTGCCAGCTCACCGGACAGTTCCACAGATACGCAGTATTTT	NA	once	TRBV18	TRBJ2-3
CASSVGLAGMVNEQFF	TGCGCCAGCAGCGTGGGACTAGCGGGAATGGTAAATGAGCAGTTCTTC	TRBD2	NA	TRBV5-1	TRBJ2-1
CASSLQGNYGYTF	TGTGCCAGCAGTCTACAGGGAAACTATGGCTACACCTTC	NA	few	TRBV2	TRBJ1-2
CASYGRASGRRQYF	TGTGCCAGCTATGGACGGGCTAGCGGGCGTCGGCAGTATTTT	TRBD2	NA	TRBV28	TRBJ2-3
CASSLGTGGPNTGELFF	TGTGCCAGCAGCTTAGGGACAGGGGGCCCGAACACCGGGGAGCTGTTTTTT	TRBD1	NA	TRBV11-3	TRBJ2-2
CASSRGTAQTQYF	TGTGCCAGCAGCCGCGGGACAGCACAGACCCAGTACTTC	NA	NA	TRBV6-5	TRBJ2-5
CASSPRTGAADTQYF	TGTGCCAGCAGCCCGCGGACAGGGGCCGCAGATACGCAGTATTTT	TRBD1	NA	TRBV11-3	TRBJ2-3
CASSDKDYLRETQYF	TGTGCCAGCAGTGACAAGGACTACCTCAGGGAGACCCAGTACTTC	NA	NA	TRBV6-4	TRBJ2-5
CASSTHRGGTGELFF	TGTGCCAGCAGTACCCACAGGGGAGGCACCGGGGAGCTGTTTTTT	NA	few	TRBV6-1	TRBJ2-2
CASSPGKAGGPYEQYF	TGCGCCAGCAGCCCCGGAAAGGCGGGGGGGCCTTACGAGCAGTACTTC	TRBD2	NA	TRBV5-1	TRBJ2-7
CASSVGGQDKQYF	TGTGCCAGCAGTGTGGGGGGACAGGACAAGCAGTACTTC	TRBD1	many	TRBV2	TRBJ2-7
CASMGRSGYTF	TGTGCCAGCATGGGGCGTTCCGGCTACACCTTC	NA	NA	TRBV28	TRBJ1-2
CASSHGRVSAYNEQFF	TGCGCCAGCAGCCATGGGAGGGTATCGGCCTACAATGAGCAGTTCTTC	TRBD2	NA	TRBV4-1	TRBJ2-1
CASSLGGGDYSTDTQYF	TGTGCCAGCAGCTTGGGAGGGGGGGACTACTCCACAGATACGCAGTATTTT	NA	NA	TRBV5-4	TRBJ2-3
CASSPPTRPRGANTQYF	TGTGCCAGCAGTCCACCCACCAGACCCCGTGGGGCGAATACGCAGTATTTT	NA	NA	TRBV27	TRBJ2-3
CASSPGGWEQYF	TGTGCCAGCAGCCCAGGGGGTTGGGAGCAGTACTTC	TRBD1	NA	TRBV5-6	TRBJ2-7
CASRDISYGYTF	TGTGCCAGCAGAGACATTTCCTATGGCTACACCTTC	NA	once	TRBV6-1	TRBJ1-2
CASSSRVEEAAF	TGTGCCAGCAGCTCCCGGGTAGAGGAGGCAGCCTTC	NA	NA	TRBV5-4	TRBJ1-2
CASSQGDLASRDTGELFF	TGTGCCAGCAGCCAAGGTGACCTAGCTTCGAGGGACACCGGGGAGCTGTTTTTT	NA	NA	TRBV7-9	TRBJ2-2
CASSRLAGDTQYF	TGTGCCAGCAGTAGACTAGCAGGAGATACGCAGTATTTT	TRBD2	NA	TRBV27	TRBJ2-3